This T cell receptor (beta chain) was documented in a study of blood T cell repertoires in COVID-19. As for the study in general: Whether acute or convalescent, the COVID-19 samples came from the United States, Italy and Spain. Sample material is recorded as cDNA or gDNA derived from T cells, B-cell-depleted T cells, or PBMCs.

Per the authors' pipeline: Amplification from reference gene primers served as the basis for estimated nucleated cell counts. Measured with immunoSEQ multiplex PCR; TCRdb has only the in-frame clones, and not every one. The V and J calls and clone size were taken over from that table, and D and trimming were inferred from the DNA. This table has some 80,000 clones, approximately 80% appearing once. The receptor was derived from a man aged 80 or over with active or convalescent COVID-19. The specimen sequenced was peripheral blood.

Here the CDR3 DNA reads TGTGCCAGCAGTGATACGGGGGGGCCGAACAATGAGCAGTTCTTC. Protein product: CASSDTGGPNNEQFF. V usage is TRBV2 and J usage is TRBJ2-1; 8 nucleotides align to TRBD2. This CDR3 spans 15 amino acids. CDR1 is SNHLY, CDR2 FYNNEI, per germline. V was pared by 3 bases and J by 5 bases, with 6 bases of the junction left unmatched.